This entry is about one T cell receptor (beta chain). This receptor's antigen is unknown. Base-call qualities are not available, and no considerably larger clone is one nucleotide away. Each collaborating institution followed its own protocols to collect whole blood in K2EDTA tubes. For TCRbeta analysis, collaborators shipped samples as frozen whole blood, isolated PBMCs, or DNA extracted from either of those sample types. As encoded in the germline V gene, CDR1 is SGDLS while CDR2 is YYNGEE. The CDR3 has 20 amino acids, counting the end cysteine and phenylalanine. The only DNA kept is the CDR3, 60 bases in frame from the first base. Trimmed from V: 0 bases; trimmed from J: 0 bases; junction bases lacking a gene match: 9. This sample is drawn from a study of blood T cell repertoires in COVID-19 (dated by TCRdb to the early 2020s). Broadly, across the study: Samples covering the acute and convalescent phases of COVID-19 were provided by collaborators in the United States, Italy and Spain. The sample metadata nearly always contained a de-identified subject ID, COVID-19 status, age in years and sex. The material from the prospective study consisted of cDNA or gDNA derived from T cells, B-cell-depleted T cells, or PBMCs. The samples were drawn from two sources: the first 160 participants of the ongoing ImmuneRACE study, and over 950 subjects contributed by 6 global collaborators. The dataset comprised deeply sampled blood TCRbeta repertoires from subjects exposed to, actively infected with, or recovered from COVID-19. The repertoires were released in a freely available public database meant as a resource for research on the immune response to SARS-CoV-2. HLA class I and class II types, where available, came from metadata supplied by the sample provider rather than from assay-based typing. The study at large found these results: Clinical and demographic metadata were provided uncurated, with the amount varying by source and participant.

The immunoSEQ Assay, a bias-controlled multiplex PCR, was used to amplify TCRbeta CDR3 regions from genomic DNA. In the source study's methods: Nucleated cell counts per sample were estimated from amplification of reference gene primers within the assay. To quantify the absolute abundance of each unique TCRbeta CDR3 rearrangement, sequence reads were collapsed and filtered. For each sample, productive Simpson clonality was calculated by taking the square root of Simpson's diversity index across productive rearrangements. TCRdb mirrors the immuneACCESS table, restricted to in-frame sequences. Some clones are absent from its copies; in checked studies, under half trace to an unresolved V gene, and the reason for the others is unknown. The DNA gave D and trimming, while V, J and clone size come from that table. This sample holds some 150,000 clones; 80% to 90% were observed only once. The ten largest clonotypes hold about 1.5% of the sample.

The sequenced material came from peripheral blood. The receptor was derived from a woman in her fifties or sixties with acute or convalescent COVID-19. Recombination linked TRBV9 to TRBJ2-3; the central 14 bases match TRBD2. For the CDR3, the sequence is CASSVEGGLAGGPSTDTQYF. The base sequence is TGTGCCAGCAGCGTAGAGGGAGGACTAGCGGGGGGTCCGAGCACAGATACGCAGTATTTT.